One and the same sample provided the 25 T cell receptor beta chains below, sequenced in a study of T cell changes during pregnancy in multiple sclerosis. The table came from immunoSEQ multiplex PCR; TCRdb's copy has only in-frame clones and leaves some out. The sample records about 50,000 clones, around 94% being singletons. The specimen was CD4+ T cells from peripheral blood mononuclear cells, collected in the third trimester of pregnancy. The source of these receptors is a female donor with multiple sclerosis, enrolled in a pregnancy study.

The J gene is TRBJ2-7, the V gene TRBV18; 7 bases are a match to TRBD2. Germline-derived CDR1 and CDR2 are KGHSH and LQKENI. The CDR3 loop spans 15 amino acids. After removal of 4 bases from V and 3 bases from J, the junction contained 9 bases not matched to a gene. For the CDR3, the DNA is TGTGCCAGCTCACTGGGAGGGGAGGTATTCTACGAGCAGTACTTC. This translates into CASSLGGEVFYEQYF.

The chain carries TRBV6-4 and TRBJ1-6; D may be TRBD1 (5 bases). Per the germline V gene, CDR1 is MRHNA and CDR2 is SNTAGT. CDR3 length: 15 amino acids. V lost 6 bases, J lost 1 base, and 10 bases lay in between. The CDR3 here is CASSLKGSYNSPLHF. In nucleotides, the CDR3 is TGTGCCAGCAGCTTAAAGGGGTCCTATAATTCACCCCTCCACTTT.

V and J are TRBV28 and TRBJ2-7, with D maybe TRBD1 (5 bases). The CDR3 is 18 amino acids. V dropped 3 bases and J dropped 1 base, with 22 bases sitting between them. CDR1 and CDR2 from the germline V gene are MDHEN and SYDVKM. CDR3 residues: CASSLGDRLRSLSYEQYF. CDR3 bases: TGTGCCAGCAGTTTGGGCGACAGACTCCGATCCCTATCCTACGAGCAGTACTTC.

This clone came up once. The V and J genes are TRBV5-6 and TRBJ2-3, with a possible D match to TRBD1 (6 bases). CDR3 length equals 15 residues. Germline CDR1 and CDR2: SGHDT and YYEEEE. V was clipped by 3 bases and J by 2 bases, with 13 bases between them. The CDR3 DNA reads as TGTGCCAGCAGCTATGGACAGCCAATCACAGATACGCAGTATTTT. It specifies CASSYGQPITDTQYF.

CDR3 loop: CASSQELEASYNSPLHF. The DNA of the CDR3 is TGCGCCAGCAGCCAAGAGCTCGAGGCCTCCTATAATTCACCCCTCCACTTT. The chain uses TRBV4-1 and TRBJ1-6; D gene uncertain. Germline-derived CDR1 and CDR2 are MGHRA and YSYEKL. The CDR3 is 17 amino acids. Trimming left V 0 bases short and J 0 bases short, with 9 bases between.

V and J are TRBV5-1 and TRBJ2-7; 9 bases align to TRBD1. Germline trimming cut 0 bases from V and 7 bases from J; bases unmatched to any gene: 8. This CDR3 comprises 15 residues. CDR1 SGHRS and CDR2 YFSETQ come from the germline V gene. CDR3 sequence reads: CASSLDGTGLGEQYF. The CDR3 coding sequence is TGCGCCAGCAGCTTGGACGGGACAGGGTTGGGGGAGCAGTACTTC.

This clone showed up just once. The chain carries TRBV2 and TRBJ1-1; D is perhaps TRBD1 (6 bases). V was pared by 0 bases and J by 1 base, with 9 bases between. The V gene's germline CDR1 is SNHLY and CDR2 FYNNEI. The CDR3 is 15 amino acids. The CDR3 nucleotides read TGTGCCAGCAGTGAAGCCGGGGGGCCGAACACTGAAGCTTTCTTT. Amino acids: CASSEAGGPNTEAFF.

The chain joins TRBV2 to TRBJ2-7; no reliable D call. V was pared by 6 bases and J by 2 bases, with 11 bases between. Germline CDR1 reads SNHLY; CDR2 reads FYNNEI. The CDR3 runs to 13 residues. The CDR3 DNA follows: TGTGCCAGCAGCAGACTGGCGACCTACGAGCAGTACTTC. This gives the protein CASSRLATYEQYF.

The chain links TRBV19 to TRBJ2-3; 9 nucleotides align to TRBD2. J was trimmed by 0 bases and V by 3 bases; bases with no gene match: 10. CDR1 is LNHDA and CDR2 is SQIVND in the germline V gene (reference sequence). The CDR3 is 18 amino acids. In DNA, the CDR3 is TGTGCCAGTAGTATGTCCCTCCTAGCGGGACTGAGCACAGATACGCAGTATTTT. This encodes CASSMSLLAGLSTDTQYF. Based on the CDR3 plus reference TRBV19 and TRBJ2-3, the full variable domain is DGGITQSPKYLFRKEGQNVTLSCEQNLNHDAMYWYRQDPGQGLRLIYYSQIVNDFQKGDIAEGYSVSREKKESFPLTVTSAQKNPTAFYLCASSMSLLAGLSTDTQYFGPGTRLTVL.

The gene calls are TRBV7-8 and TRBJ1-5; 9 bases are a match to TRBD1. The V and J ends lost 5 bases and 4 bases, in that order; junction bases with no gene match: 12. The CDR3 extends over 17 amino acids. The V gene's germline CDR1 is SGHVS and CDR2 FQNEAQ. The CDR3 reads CASSPGGRTGDNQPQHF. CDR3 nucleotides: TGTGCCAGCAGCCCCGGAGGCAGGACAGGGGATAATCAGCCCCAGCATTTT.

On this clone itself: Other DNA variants within this sample encode the same CDR3. The CDR3 reads CASSYLRLTGTTEAFF. The DNA for the CDR3 is TGTGCCAGCAGTTACCTCCGATTGACAGGGACCACTGAAGCTTTCTTT. The chain links TRBV6-5 to TRBJ1-1; 7 bases match TRBD1. V dropped 2 bases and J dropped 4; count of bases not matched to a gene: 10. The CDR3 spans 16 residues. Germline CDR1 MNHEY, CDR2 SVGAGI.

V and J are TRBV19 and TRBJ1-5; weak D call: TRBD1 (6 bases). The V end was cut by 6 bases, the J end by 2 bases, with 11 bases between. CDR1 LNHDA and CDR2 SQIVND come from the germline V gene (reference sequence). CDR3 size: 14 residues. CDR3 amino acids: CASRSYRGNQPQHF. The CDR3 region has the DNA TGTGCCAGTAGGTCGTACAGGGGCAATCAGCCCCAGCATTTT.

The sample holds a few counts of this clone. V usage is TRBV27 and J usage is TRBJ2-7; 8 nucleotides match TRBD2. Germline V gives CDR1 MNHEY, CDR2 SMNVEV (reference sequence). J gave up 2 bases and V 3 bases, and 3 bases lay outside the gene matches. This CDR3 has 14 amino acids. CDR3 loop: CASSLQRGTYEQYF. The CDR3 DNA follows: TGTGCCAGCAGTTTGCAGCGGGGGACCTACGAGCAGTACTTC.

The rearrangement links TRBV7-2 to TRBJ1-2; D is possibly TRBD1 (6 bases). V lost 3 bases and J 2 bases, leaving 10 bases between the germline ends. CDR3 length equals 14 residues. Germline assignment: CDR1 SGHTA and CDR2 FQGNSA. The DNA of the CDR3 is TGTGCCAGCAGCTTGGCGCAGGGGAACTATGGCTACACCTTC. Amino acid sequence: CASSLAQGNYGYTF. The variable domain in full, completed from reference TRBV7-2 and TRBJ1-2, reads GAGVSQSPSNKVTEKGKDVELRCDPISGHTALYWYRQSLGQGLEFLIYFQGNSAPDKSGLPSDRFSAERTGGSVSTLTIQRTQQEDSAVYLCASSLAQGNYGYTFGSGTRLTVV.

The chain recombines TRBV23-1 with TRBJ2-2; weak D call: TRBD2 (5 bases). TRBV23-1 is designated an ORF whose function remains uncertain. This CDR3 has 13 amino acids. Between the trimmed V and J ends, which lost 3 bases and 7 bases, there was a span of 9 bases. The CDR3 DNA reads TGCGCCAGCAGTCATGAGGGTAACGGGGAGCTGTTTTTT. As protein: CASSHEGNGELFF.

The chain recombines TRBV7-2 with TRBJ2-7; TRBD2 agrees at 12 bases. The CDR3 contains 15 residues. The junction had 0 bases not matched to a gene; V was cut back by 1 base and J by 2 bases. Per germline, CDR1 SGHTA and CDR2 FQGNSA. The CDR3 sequence is CASSLGLAGAYEQYF. CDR3 nucleotides: TGTGCCAGCAGCTTAGGACTAGCGGGGGCCTACGAGCAGTACTTC.

The genes are TRBV13 and TRBJ1-2; D is undetermined. Germline V lookup: CDR1 PRHDT, CDR2 FYEKMQ (reference sequence). The CDR3 sequence is 11 residues long. V was shortened by 3 bases and J by 8 bases, with 7 bases between the two germline ends. The CDR3 reads CASSLSMGYTF. CDR3 nucleotides: TGTGCCAGCAGCTTGAGTATGGGCTACACCTTC.

The chain employs TRBV2 and TRBJ1-1, with TRBD1 matching over 10 bases. In germline, CDR1 is SNHLY, CDR2 FYNNEI. V was pared by 8 bases and J by 0 bases, with 9 bases of the junction left unmatched. The CDR3 runs 16 residues. The CDR3 nucleotides are TGTGCCAGCCGCCCGGGACAGGGGTTGGTGAACACTGAAGCTTTCTTT. Protein sequence: CASRPGQGLVNTEAFF.

The sample holds one count of this clone. The chain combines TRBV2 with TRBJ2-7, with 7 bases that match TRBD1. Germline loops: CDR1 SNHLY, CDR2 FYNNEI. Trimming removed 7 bases from V and 2 bases from J; junction bases left unmatched: 2. There are 12 residues in the CDR3. The CDR3 here is CASTGQTYEQYF. DNA for the CDR3: TGTGCCAGCACGGGACAGACCTACGAGCAGTACTTC. The full variable domain, rest sourced from reference TRBV2 and TRBJ2-7, is EPEVTQTPSHQVTQMGQEVILRCVPISNHLYFYWYRQILGQKVEFLVSFYNNEISEKSEIFDDQFSVERPDGSNFTLKIRSTKLEDSAMYFCASTGQTYEQYFGPGTRLTVT.

The chain links TRBV28 to TRBJ2-3, with TRBD2 identical over 15 bases. Germline CDR1 and CDR2: MDHEN and SYDVKM. The CDR3 is 19 amino acids. The V segment lost 6 bases and the J segment 3 bases; nucleotides outside the gene matches: 13. The CDR3 DNA follows: TGTGCCAGCAGCACAGAGCCCCAGGGACTAGCGGGAGGAACAGATACGCAGTATTTT. It codes for CASSTEPQGLAGGTDTQYF.

V usage is TRBV27 and J usage is TRBJ1-1, with TRBD1 as a possible D gene (5 bases). Trimming cost V 2 bases and J 5 bases, with 9 bases left between them. The CDR3 is 13 amino acids. The germline gives CDR1 MNHEY, CDR2 SMNVEV (reference sequence). CDR3 nucleotides: TGTGCCAGCAGTTTACGACAGATGACTGAAGCTTTCTTT. Its translation is CASSLRQMTEAFF.

V gene TRBV27 combines with J gene TRBJ2-1, with 9 bases fitting TRBD1. Trimming took 5 bases from V and 10 from J; bases not matched to a gene: 6. The CDR3 totals 13 residues. CDR1 is MNHEY, CDR2 SMNVEV, per germline (reference sequence). The CDR3 loop reads CASSVQGAWEQFF. DNA of the CDR3: TGTGCCAGCAGTGTACAGGGGGCTTGGGAGCAGTTCTTC.

The CDR3 nucleotides are TGCGCCAGCAGCTTGGATTTAATGACAGGGAGGTCCTACGAGCAGTACTTC. Its protein is CASSLDLMTGRSYEQYF. V is TRBV5-1 and J is TRBJ2-7; a possible D gene is TRBD1 (7 bases). Germline V gene sequence: CDR1 SGHRS, CDR2 YFSETQ. The V gene lost 0 bases and the J gene lost 1 base, with 17 bases spanning the gap. The CDR3 is made up of 17 amino acids.

This chain joins TRBV30 and TRBJ1-2; weak D call: TRBD1 (5 bases). Germline-derived CDR1 and CDR2 are GTSNPN and SVGIG (reference sequence). V dropped 1 base and J dropped 7 bases, with 13 bases sitting between them. The CDR3 extends over 13 amino acids. CDR3 DNA: TGTGCCTGGAGTGAACCGGGGAGGGGTGGCTACACCTTC. Translating gives CAWSEPGRGGYTF. Full variable domain (rest looked up from reference TRBV30 and TRBJ1-2): SQTIHQWPATLVQPVGSPLSLECTVEGTSNPNLYWYRQAAGRGLQLLFYSVGIGQISSEVPQNLSASRPQDRQFILSSKKLLLSDSGFYLCAWSEPGRGGYTFGSGTRLTVV.

The chain employs TRBV13 and TRBJ2-2, with D tentatively TRBD2 (6 bases). Trimming stripped 7 bases from V and 4 bases from J, with 13 bases between. There are 14 residues in the CDR3. Germline V gene lookup returns CDR1 PRHDT and CDR2 FYEKMQ (reference sequence). The CDR3 bases are TGTGCCAGCACCCCCCGGGGGATCACCGGGGAGCTGTTTTTT. Residues: CASTPRGITGELFF. Complete variable domain (other parts from reference TRBV13 and TRBJ2-2): AAGVIQSPRHLIKEKRETATLKCYPIPRHDTVYWYQQGPGQDPQFLISFYEKMQSDKGSIPDRFSAQQFSDYHSELNMSSLELGDSALYFCASTPRGITGELFFGEGSRLTVL.